These 5 T cell receptor beta chains originate from one sample sequenced in a study of cytomegalovirus exposure and HLA in healthy donors. PCR primers comprised 60 Vbeta and 13 Jbeta primers. This table comes from immunoSEQ multiplex PCR, and its TCRdb copy is limited to in-frame clones, with some not included. Of approximately 76,000 clones in the sample, around 80% were seen once. Sample: PBMCs. The receptor source for this set is a man aged 25 to 40 in good health and CMV-seronegative.

This clone occurred many times. This chain links TRBV2 with TRBJ2-7, with TRBD2 matching over 7 bases. Germline CDR1 is SNHLY and CDR2 is FYNNEI. The CDR3 runs 13 residues. V gave up 0 bases and J gave up 12 bases; unmatched junction bases: 8. DNA for the CDR3: TGTGCCAGCAGTGAAGCGCTTGGGGGGGTAGTGTACTTC. This encodes CASSEALGGVVYF.

The V gene is TRBV14, the J gene TRBJ2-5; 8 nucleotides match TRBD1. Looked up from germline, CDR1 is SGHDN and CDR2 is FVKESK. This CDR3 spans 14 amino acids. V shed 6 bases, J shed 4 bases, and the junction held 7 bases outside the gene matches. The CDR3 DNA is TGTGCCAGCAGGCCTACAGGGGGTGGAGAGACCCAGTACTTC. This codes for CASRPTGGGETQYF.

The rearrangement uses TRBV7-8 and TRBJ1-1; possible D gene TRBD1, 5 bases. The length of the CDR3 is 16 residues. Trimming stripped 2 bases from V and 3 bases from J, with 16 bases between. Germline V gene data show CDR1 as SGHVS and CDR2 as FQNEAQ. The DNA for the CDR3 is TGTGCCAGCAGCTTAAAACTAGCAGGGAGGGACACTGAAGCTTTCTTT. Protein: CASSLKLAGRDTEAFF. Full variable domain (missing parts from reference TRBV7-8 and TRBJ1-1): GAGVSQSPRYKVAKRGQDVALRCDPISGHVSLFWYQQALGQGPEFLTYFQNEAQLDKSGLPSDRFFAERPEGSVSTLKIQRTQQEDSAVYLCASSLKLAGRDTEAFFGQGTRLTVV.

There are a few counts of this clone. CDR3 region: CASSDSPGGYNEQFF. The CDR3 nucleotides are TGTGCCAGCAGTGACTCGCCAGGGGGCTACAATGAGCAGTTCTTC. The genes are TRBV6-4 and TRBJ2-1, with 7 positions matching TRBD1. The CDR3 is 15 residues long. The trim removed 0 bases at V and 3 bases at J, leaving 2 bases unmatched. The germline gives CDR1 MRHNA, CDR2 SNTAGT.

The rearrangement joins TRBV7-2 to TRBJ2-6; tentative D call: TRBD1 (6 bases). The germline V gene encodes CDR1 SGHTA and CDR2 FQGNSA. The CDR3 is made up of 16 amino acids. V was trimmed by 5 bases and J by 4 bases, leaving 15 bases between them. CDR3 protein: CASSPRTGTGANVLTF. CDR3 coding DNA: TGTGCCAGCAGCCCCCGCACAGGGACCGGGGCCAACGTCCTGACTTTC.